The rows below give T cell receptor beta chains drawn from one sample of a study of OX40 agonist ivuxolimab in advanced cancers. Profiled with immunoSEQ multiplex PCR; TCRdb holds only in-frame clones, not every one. The sample lists around 72,000 clones, 75% to 90% occurring once. The sample in question was CD4+ or CD8+ T cells sorted from blood, obtained in a trial of the OX40 agonist ivuxolimab. The origin of the receptors is an adult with an advanced solid tumor such as melanoma, head and neck, liver or kidney cancer. Both conserved end residues are part of each CDR3.

len	v_gene	j_gene	CDR3aa
14	TRBV6-1	TRBJ1-1	CASSVDRPNTEAFF
14	TRBV9	TRBJ2-7	CASTRDIQEGEQYF
16	TRBV12-5	TRBJ1-1	CASGFAGRGANTEAFF
13	TRBV7-3	TRBJ1-1	CASSDQMNTEAFF
15	TRBV5-8	TRBJ2-1	CASSLPPVGYNEQFF
15	TRBV6-6	TRBJ2-2	CASSTPSGHTGELFF
14	TRBV6-5	TRBJ2-7	CASRGMASSYEQYF
15	TRBV28	TRBJ1-3	CASSLYGGSGNTIYF
18	TRBV11-1	TRBJ1-5	CASSSPTSQDRRGPPQHF
14	TRBV10-3	TRBJ2-5	CAISGTGDQETQYF
11	TRBV5-5	TRBJ1-1	CASSLNREAFF
15	TRBV5-1	TRBJ1-2	CASSVSGGTNYGYTF
16	TRBV28	TRBJ2-1	CASSLSAGVGYNEQFF
13	TRBV18	TRBJ2-5	CASSPRAQETQYF
15	TRBV27	TRBJ1-1	CASVPLGQEDTEAFF
12	TRBV2	TRBJ1-1	CASRYDRVGAFF
14	TRBV6-1	TRBJ1-1	CASSEIEGTTGAFF
14	TRBV5-4	TRBJ1-4	CASSLDRADEKLFF
15	TRBV11-2	TRBJ2-7	CASSVRQGVSYEQYF
14	TRBV5-4	TRBJ2-1	CASRSGLADNEQFF
16	TRBV6-1	TRBJ1-4	CASSARGIGSNEKLFF
13	TRBV11-3	TRBJ2-1	CASSQGLYNEQFF
16	TRBV15	TRBJ2-5	CATSREGFRPGETQYF
13	TRBV5-4	TRBJ1-2	CASSRTDFYGYTF
16	TRBV5-4	TRBJ2-1	CASKSTSGVSYNEQFF
10	TRBV28	TRBJ2-1	CASWRDREFF
15	TRBV2	TRBJ1-1	CASSGQGSMNTEAFF
13	TRBV27	TRBJ1-1	CASSLGRGTEAFF
16	TRBV7-9	TRBJ2-3	CASSLGTLAFTDTQYF
15	TRBV25-1	TRBJ1-2	CASSELGGSSYGYTF
12	TRBV6-5	TRBJ2-7	CASAGGLREQYF
15	TRBV27	TRBJ1-3	CASSLDRGPGNTIYF
15	TRBV27	TRBJ2-1	CASSQRLAGFNEQFF
15	TRBV5-4	TRBJ2-5	CASSLRSGNQETQYF
14	TRBV6-5	TRBJ1-4	CASSYRRHKGKLFF
14	TRBV28	TRBJ1-4	CATLGDRSYEKLFF
14	TRBV19	TRBJ2-1	CASSRQTSSHEQFF
15	TRBV6-5	TRBJ1-5	CASSYGGMGNQPQHF
18	TRBV6-1	TRBJ2-4	CASSEAGLFPLAKNIQYF
15	TRBV28	TRBJ1-1	CASSSPGTVNTEAFF